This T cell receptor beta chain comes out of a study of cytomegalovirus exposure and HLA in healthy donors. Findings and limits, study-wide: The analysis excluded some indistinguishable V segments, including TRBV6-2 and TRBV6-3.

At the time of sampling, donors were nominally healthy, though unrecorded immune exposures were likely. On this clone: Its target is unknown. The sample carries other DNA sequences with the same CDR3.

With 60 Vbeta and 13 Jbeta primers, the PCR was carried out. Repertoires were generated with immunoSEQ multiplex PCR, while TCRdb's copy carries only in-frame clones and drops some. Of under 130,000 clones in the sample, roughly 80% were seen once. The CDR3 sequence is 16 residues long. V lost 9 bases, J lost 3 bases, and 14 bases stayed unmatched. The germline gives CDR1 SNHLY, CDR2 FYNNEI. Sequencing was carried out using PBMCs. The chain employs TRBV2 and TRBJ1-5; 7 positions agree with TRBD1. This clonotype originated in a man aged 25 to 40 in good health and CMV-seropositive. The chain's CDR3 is CASGDSGKGPNQPQHF. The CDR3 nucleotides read TGTGCCAGTGGGGACAGCGGAAAAGGGCCCAATCAGCCCCAGCATTTT. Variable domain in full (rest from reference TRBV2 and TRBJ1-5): EPEVTQTPSHQVTQMGQEVILRCVPISNHLYFYWYRQILGQKVEFLVSFYNNEISEKSEIFDDQFSVERPDGSNFTLKIRSTKLEDSAMYFCASGDSGKGPNQPQHFGDGTRLSIL.